A single sample is the source of the 15 T cell receptor beta chains below, sequenced in a study of shared clonotypes between healthy human individuals. Measured with immunoSEQ multiplex PCR; TCRdb has only the in-frame clones, and not every one. The repertoire holds about 1 million clones, with roughly 80% as singletons. Sequencing used memory CD4+ T cells sorted from blood. Subset noted: CD45RA-negative fraction. The receptors shown here come from a man aged 18 to 29 in good health.

The V and J genes are TRBV5-4 and TRBJ1-1, with D possibly being TRBD1 (6 bases). The CDR3 runs 14 residues. Trimming removed 0 bases at V and 4 bases at J, with 10 bases between. CDR1 is SGHNT and CDR2 is YYREEE in the germline V gene (reference sequence). In DNA form, the CDR3 reads TGTGCCAGCAGCTTGGAGGGGGTCAGCACTGAAGCTTTCTTT. Its protein is CASSLEGVSTEAFF.

Points on this clone: This sample includes further DNA sequences coding for the same CDR3. Written as DNA, the CDR3 is TGTGCCAGCAGCGTAGGGACTGTTAATTCACCCCTCCACTTT. This translates into CASSVGTVNSPLHF. This chain links TRBV9 with TRBJ1-6; D not resolved. From germline, CDR1 is SGDLS and CDR2 YYNGEE. Trimming shortened V by 0 bases and J by 6 bases, and 7 bases separated the two germline ends. CDR3 length equals 14 residues. Full variable domain (rest looked up from reference TRBV9 and TRBJ1-6): DSGVTQTPKHLITATGQRVTLRCSPRSGDLSVYWYQQSLDQGLQFLIQYYNGEERAKGNILERFSAQQFPDLHSELNLSSLELGDSALYFCASSVGTVNSPLHFGNGTRLTVT.

To note about this clone: The same CDR3 can be traced to other DNA sequences in this sample. The V gene is TRBV19, the J gene TRBJ2-7; D gene ambiguous. V shed 4 bases and J shed 6 bases, with 7 bases lying between them. The germline CDR1 and CDR2 sequences are LNHDA and SQIVND (reference sequence). This CDR3 has 11 amino acids. The CDR3 spells CASSSPGEQYF. The CDR3 DNA reads TGTGCCAGTAGTAGCCCTGGCGAGCAGTACTTC. The whole variable domain, filled in from reference TRBV19 and TRBJ2-7, reads DGGITQSPKYLFRKEGQNVTLSCEQNLNHDAMYWYRQDPGQGLRLIYYSQIVNDFQKGDIAEGYSVSREKKESFPLTVTSAQKNPTAFYLCASSSPGEQYFGPGTRLTVT.

This clone was found once. The chain carries TRBV15 and TRBJ1-2; D is undetermined. The V gene's germline CDR1 is LNHNV and CDR2 YYDKDF (reference sequence). CDR3 length: 13 residues. The V end was cut by 2 bases, the J end by 9 bases, with 13 bases between. CDR3 sequence: CATSRTDELRYTF. The CDR3 nucleotides read TGTGCCACCAGCAGAACAGATGAGTTACGCTACACCTTC.

CDR3 amino acids: CASSIDHRQGTYYGYTF. In DNA form, the CDR3 reads TGTGCCAGTAGTATAGACCATCGGCAGGGGACCTACTATGGCTACACCTTC. The chain recombines TRBV19 with TRBJ1-2, with D maybe TRBD1 (6 bases). Per the germline V gene, CDR1 is LNHDA and CDR2 is SQIVND (reference sequence). This CDR3 spans 17 amino acids. Trimming removed 0 bases from V and 3 bases from J, with 17 bases in between. The entire variable domain, with the rest obtained from reference TRBV19 and TRBJ1-2, is as follows: DGGITQSPKYLFRKEGQNVTLSCEQNLNHDAMYWYRQDPGQGLRLIYYSQIVNDFQKGDIAEGYSVSREKKESFPLTVTSAQKNPTAFYLCASSIDHRQGTYYGYTFGSGTRLTVV.

The V gene is TRBV30, the J gene TRBJ2-5; 8 bases align to TRBD2. CDR1 is GTSNPN and CDR2 is SVGIG in the germline V gene (reference sequence). Trimming cost V 0 bases and J 6 bases; bases outside gene matches: 9. This CDR3 region has 15 residues. The CDR3 DNA reads as TGTGCCTGGAGTGTATTTGCGGGAGGTTCTAAGACCCAGTACTTC. Protein: CAWSVFAGGSKTQYF.

V is TRBV6-5 and J is TRBJ1-5; D gene unclear. CDR1 and CDR2 (germline): MNHEY, SVGAGI. This CDR3 has 15 residues. Trimming removed 6 bases from V and 2 bases from J, with 14 bases in between. CDR3 sequence reads: CASRGTDPRNQPQHF. The CDR3 DNA is TGTGCCAGCAGAGGTACAGATCCTCGCAATCAGCCCCAGCATTTT.

This chain links TRBV28 with TRBJ2-1; TRBD1 matches at 10 bases. The CDR3 contains 15 residues. V lost 6 bases and J lost 4; bases outside the gene matches: 6. CDR1 MDHEN and CDR2 SYDVKM come from the germline V gene. CDR3: CASREGQGKYNEQFF. CDR3 nucleotide sequence: TGTGCCAGCAGGGAGGGACAGGGGAAGTACAATGAGCAGTTCTTC.

This clone has a single count. The rearrangement links TRBV9 to TRBJ2-3; D tentatively reads TRBD1 or TRBD2 (5 bases each). The V end was cut by 4 bases, the J end by 0 bases, with 12 bases between. The CDR3 sequence is 15 residues long. Germline V gene sequence: CDR1 SGDLS, CDR2 YYNGEE. CDR3 nucleotide sequence: TGTGCCAGCAGCTTGTCCGGGGCTAGCACAGATACGCAGTATTTT. As protein: CASSLSGASTDTQYF.

The rearrangement joins TRBV5-5 to TRBJ1-2; 7 bases are a match to TRBD1. Germline V gene data show CDR1 as SGHKS and CDR2 as YYEKEE (reference sequence). This CDR3 contains 13 residues. Unmatched junction bases numbered 0, after V lost 1 base and J lost 3 bases. In DNA, the CDR3 is TGTGCCAGCAGCTTGCAGGGGGACTATGGCTACACCTTC. Protein sequence: CASSLQGDYGYTF.

This clone appeared once. Different DNA sequences within this sample yield the same CDR3. The gene calls are TRBV5-1 and TRBJ2-1; D might be TRBD2 (7 bases). The length of the CDR3 is 15 residues. Germline V CDR1 and CDR2: SGHRS, YFSETQ. V was cut by 0 bases and J by 7 bases, with 14 bases left in between. The chain's CDR3 is CASSLEPGGLNEQFF. The CDR3 DNA reads as TGCGCCAGCAGCTTGGAACCGGGGGGCCTAAATGAGCAGTTCTTC. Looking up the rest from reference TRBV5-1 and TRBJ2-1 gives the full variable domain: KAGVTQTPRYLIKTRGQQVTLSCSPISGHRSVSWYQQTPGQGLQFLFEYFSETQRNKGNFPGRFSGRQFSNSRSEMNVSTLELGDSALYLCASSLEPGGLNEQFFGPGTRLTVL.

The V gene is TRBV6-5, the J gene TRBJ1-2; tentatively, D is TRBD1 (6 bases). The CDR3 sequence is 16 residues long. Trimming shortened V by 2 bases and J by 6 bases, and 19 bases separated the two germline ends. Per germline, CDR1 MNHEY and CDR2 SVGAGI. In nucleotides, the CDR3 is TGTGCCAGCAGTTACGGGAGACAGGCCAGAAGTCATGGCTACACCTTC. This encodes CASSYGRQARSHGYTF.

The chain carries TRBV11-2 and TRBJ1-5; 8 nucleotides align to TRBD1. V gave up 5 bases and J gave up 7 bases; unmatched junction bases: 4. This CDR3 has 13 residues. Germline CDR1 is SGHAT and CDR2 is FQNNGV. The CDR3 sequence is CASSADRGQPQHF. CDR3 coding DNA: TGTGCCAGCAGCGCAGACAGGGGACAGCCCCAGCATTTT.

V and J are TRBV5-8 and TRBJ2-1; maybe TRBD1 (6 bases). The germline V gene encodes CDR1 SGHTS and CDR2 YDEGEE. The ends were cut back, 4 bases at V and 2 bases at J, with 16 bases in the middle. The CDR3 length is 16 residues. The chain's CDR3 is CASSQGTKGPYNEQFF. DNA for the CDR3: TGTGCCAGCAGCCAGGGGACAAAGGGCCCCTACAATGAGCAGTTCTTC.

This chain uses TRBV10-2 with TRBJ1-1; the match to TRBD1 covers 9 bases. The CDR3 consists of 15 residues. Trimming cost V 7 bases and J 2 bases; bases outside gene matches: 8. Germline CDR1 is WSHSY and CDR2 is SAAADI. Written as DNA, the CDR3 is TGCGCCAGCATAGGGGACAGGGCAAGAAACACTGAAGCTTTCTTT. It specifies CASIGDRARNTEAFF.